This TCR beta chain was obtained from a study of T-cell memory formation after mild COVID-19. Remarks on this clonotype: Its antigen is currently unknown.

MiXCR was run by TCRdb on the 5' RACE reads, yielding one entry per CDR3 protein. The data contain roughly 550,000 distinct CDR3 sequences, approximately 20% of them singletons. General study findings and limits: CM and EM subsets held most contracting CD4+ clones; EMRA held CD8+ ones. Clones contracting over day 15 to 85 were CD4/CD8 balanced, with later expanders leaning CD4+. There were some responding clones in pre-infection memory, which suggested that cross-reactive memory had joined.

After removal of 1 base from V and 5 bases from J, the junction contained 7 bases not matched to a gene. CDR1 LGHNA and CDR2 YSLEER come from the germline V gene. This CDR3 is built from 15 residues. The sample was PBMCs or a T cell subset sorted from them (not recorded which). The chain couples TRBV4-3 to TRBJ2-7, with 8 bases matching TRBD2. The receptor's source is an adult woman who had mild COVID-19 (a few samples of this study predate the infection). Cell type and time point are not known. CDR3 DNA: TGCGCCAGCAGCCAAGGACACCGGGAGGGACACGAGCAGTACTTC. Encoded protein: CASSQGHREGHEQYF.